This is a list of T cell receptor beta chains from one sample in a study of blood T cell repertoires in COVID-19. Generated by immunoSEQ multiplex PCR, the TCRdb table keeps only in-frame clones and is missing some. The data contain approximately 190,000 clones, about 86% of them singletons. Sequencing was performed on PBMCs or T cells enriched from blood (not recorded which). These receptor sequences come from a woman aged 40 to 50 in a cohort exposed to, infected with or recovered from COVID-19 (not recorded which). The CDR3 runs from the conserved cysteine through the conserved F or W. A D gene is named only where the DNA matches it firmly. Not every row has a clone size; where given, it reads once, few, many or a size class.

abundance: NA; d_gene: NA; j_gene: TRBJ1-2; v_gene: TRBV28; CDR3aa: CASSRGYGYTF; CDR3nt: TGTGCCAGCAGTCGGGGGTATGGCTACACCTTC
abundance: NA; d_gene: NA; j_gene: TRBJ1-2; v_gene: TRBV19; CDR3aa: CASSMKSSYGYTF; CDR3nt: TGTGCCAGTAGTATGAAGAGCTCCTATGGCTACACCTTC
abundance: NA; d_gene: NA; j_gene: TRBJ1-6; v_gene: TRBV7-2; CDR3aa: CASSFYQPGRFDNSPLHF; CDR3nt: TGTGCCAGCAGCTTTTACCAACCGGGGAGGTTCGATAATTCACCCCTCCACTTT
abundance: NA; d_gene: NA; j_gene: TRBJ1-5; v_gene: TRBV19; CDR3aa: CASSMTGMSNQPQHF; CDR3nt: TGTGCCAGTAGTATGACGGGGATGAGCAATCAGCCCCAGCATTTT
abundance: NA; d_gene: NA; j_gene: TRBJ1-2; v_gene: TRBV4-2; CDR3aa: CASSHEPNLGGYTF; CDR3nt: TGTGCCAGCAGCCATGAACCAAATCTCGGTGGCTACACCTTC
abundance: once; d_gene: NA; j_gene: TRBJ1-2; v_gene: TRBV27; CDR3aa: CASSPPVPYYGYTF; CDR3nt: TGTGCCAGCAGTCCTCCCGTCCCCTACTATGGCTACACCTTC
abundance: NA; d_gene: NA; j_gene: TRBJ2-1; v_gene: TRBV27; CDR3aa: CASSFLSATSGPHEQFF; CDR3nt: TGTGCCAGCAGTTTCCTGTCGGCGACTAGTGGTCCCCATGAGCAGTTCTTC
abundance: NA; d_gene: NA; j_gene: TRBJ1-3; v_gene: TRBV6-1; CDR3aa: CASSDRSRPWNTIYF; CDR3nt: TGTGCCAGCAGTGACCGGTCTAGGCCTTGGAACACCATATATTTT
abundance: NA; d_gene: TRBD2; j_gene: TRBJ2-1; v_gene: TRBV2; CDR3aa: CASSELAGSYNEQFF; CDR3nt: TGTGCCAGCAGTGAACTAGCGGGGTCCTACAATGAGCAGTTCTTC
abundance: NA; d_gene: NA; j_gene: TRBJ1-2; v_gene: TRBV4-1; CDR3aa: CASSQVTPVPAGYGYTF; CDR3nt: TGCGCCAGCAGCCAAGTTACCCCGGTCCCGGCGGGCTATGGCTACACCTTC
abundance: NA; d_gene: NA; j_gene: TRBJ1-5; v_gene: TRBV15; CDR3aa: CATSRARLAQPQHF; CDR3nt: TGTGCCACCAGCAGAGCACGGCTAGCTCAGCCCCAGCATTTT
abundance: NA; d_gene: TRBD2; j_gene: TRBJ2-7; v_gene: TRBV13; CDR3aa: CASSPGLAGYEQYF; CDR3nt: TGTGCCAGCAGCCCGGGACTAGCGGGGTACGAGCAGTACTTC
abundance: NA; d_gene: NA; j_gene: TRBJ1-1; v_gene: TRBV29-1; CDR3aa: CSGSQGWGMNTEAFF; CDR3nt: TGCAGCGGTTCACAGGGTTGGGGGATGAACACTGAAGCTTTCTTT